The source of this T cell receptor beta chain is a study of a mutant IDH1 vaccine in newly diagnosed glioma (dated by TCRdb to the early 2020s). For the wider study: Patients were given eight vaccinations, in weeks 1, 3, 5, 7, 11, 15, 19 and 23, which matched visits V03 through V10. Peripheral blood samples were drawn at six visits, namely V03 (baseline), V05, V07, V10, V12 and V13. Of the roughly 31 treated patients, roughly 62% were male and approximately 40% were female, and the mean age was roughly 40 years. Prior to enrollment, patients had been given standard therapy consisting of radiotherapy alone, temozolomide alone, or radiochemotherapy with temozolomide, with the combination given to most patients. Vaccination began 4-6 weeks after radiotherapy alone, or alongside temozolomide cycles in the chemotherapy-containing groups. Longitudinal TCRB deep sequencing was performed for about two dozen treated patients wherever samples were available for exploratory analyses.

What the study reported, not specific to this receptor: It was noted by the authors that analyses of patient blood samples could not be reproduced owing to sample limitations. PBMC samples for TCRB deep sequencing were selected based on availability. Immune responses induced by the vaccine were seen in approximately 92% of patients across multiple MHC alleles. No apparent relationship was observed between pseudoprogression and alterations in the top peripheral T cell clonotypes detected by TCRB sequencing.

The library relied on the immunoSEQ multiplex PCR assay. Rearranged TCR beta chain sequences were amplified with the hsTCRB Kit following the manufacturer's protocol. Sequencing of TCRB libraries was carried out on an Illumina MiSeq. Turning to the authors' computational methods: The kit vendor's proprietary platform handled demultiplexing, trimming and gene mapping. Imported from immuneACCESS, the table was reduced by TCRdb to in-frame sequences with V and J called. These copies leave out some clones; in studies compared against another copy, an unresolved V gene accounts for under half, and the cause of the remainder is not known. Clone size and the V and J calls come from that table; the DNA yielded D and trimming. The sample profile shows tens of thousands of clones; under 85% of them were found once. The ten largest account for about 7.2% of the sample. The table lists this clone with a count of one. Its antigen specificity is not known. Per-nucleotide qualities are absent, and no much larger clonotype sits a single base away.

According to the study, the label for this sample's time point signals: week 5, during vaccination. Every vaccine dose consisted of 300 ug of a 20-mer mutant IDH1 peptide in Montanide, administered subcutaneously together with topical imiquimod. Donors had newly diagnosed WHO grade 3 or 4 IDH1-mutant astrocytomas with loss of nuclear ATRX. The samples were drawn from NOA16, a multicentre, single-arm, open-label phase I trial in Germany that tested a mutant IDH1 peptide vaccine in humans for the first time. Genomic DNA for TCRB sequencing was extracted from EDTA blood using the DNeasy Blood and Tissue Kit. The junction shows trimming of 0 bases on V and 3 bases on J, plus 8 bases between the germline ends. The CDR3 sequence holds 14 residues, the cysteine and phenylalanine included. The read is trimmed to its CDR3 DNA, 42 bases read in frame from base 1. CDR1 and CDR2 are read off the germline V gene as LGHNA and YSLEER.

Sequenced here: PBMCs, sampled from a glioma patient whose treatment included an IDH1 peptide vaccine. The origin of this receptor is a man aged 40-50 years with glioma. Some clones in this sample may be carry-over from other donors' samples. Here the chain combines TRBV4-3 and TRBJ1-1, with the D gene too uncertain to name. The CDR3 in this case is CASSQEGRYTEAFF. At the DNA level, the sequence is TGCGCCAGCAGCCAAGAGGGCCGGTACACTGAAGCTTTCTTT.